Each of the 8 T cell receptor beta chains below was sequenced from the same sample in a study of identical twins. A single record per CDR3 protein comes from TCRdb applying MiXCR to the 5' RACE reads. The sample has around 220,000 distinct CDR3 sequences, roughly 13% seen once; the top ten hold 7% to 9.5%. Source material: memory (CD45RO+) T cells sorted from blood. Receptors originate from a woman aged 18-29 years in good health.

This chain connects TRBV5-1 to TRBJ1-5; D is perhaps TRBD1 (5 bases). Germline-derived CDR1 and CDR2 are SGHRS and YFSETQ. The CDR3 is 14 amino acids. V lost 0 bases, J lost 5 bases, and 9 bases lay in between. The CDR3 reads CASSLGDPYQPQHF. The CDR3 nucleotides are TGCGCCAGCAGCTTGGGGGACCCTTATCAGCCCCAGCATTTT.

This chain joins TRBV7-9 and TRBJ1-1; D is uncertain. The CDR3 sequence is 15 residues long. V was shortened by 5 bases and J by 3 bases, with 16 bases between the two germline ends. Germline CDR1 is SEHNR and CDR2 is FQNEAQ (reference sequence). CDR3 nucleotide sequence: TGTGCCAGCAGCGGCCCGCGGGGAGCCGACACTGAAGCTTTCTTT. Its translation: CASSGPRGADTEAFF.

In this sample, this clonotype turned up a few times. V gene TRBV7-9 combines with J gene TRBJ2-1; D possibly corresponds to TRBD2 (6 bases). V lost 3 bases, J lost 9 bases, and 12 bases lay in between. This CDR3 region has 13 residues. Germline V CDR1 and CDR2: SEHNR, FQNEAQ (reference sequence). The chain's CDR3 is CASSFKAGSEQFF. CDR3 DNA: TGTGCCAGCAGCTTCAAGGCGGGGTCTGAGCAGTTCTTC.

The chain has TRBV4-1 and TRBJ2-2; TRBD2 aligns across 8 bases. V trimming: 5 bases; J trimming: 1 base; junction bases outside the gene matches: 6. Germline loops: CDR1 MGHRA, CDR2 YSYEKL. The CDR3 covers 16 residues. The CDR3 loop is CASSYPGTRNTGELFF. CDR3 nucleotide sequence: TGCGCCAGCAGCTATCCCGGGACTAGGAACACCGGGGAGCTGTTTTTT.

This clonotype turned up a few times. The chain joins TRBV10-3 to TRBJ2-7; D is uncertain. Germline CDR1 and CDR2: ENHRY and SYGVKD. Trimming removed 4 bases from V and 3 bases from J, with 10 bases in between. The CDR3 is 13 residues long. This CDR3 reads CAISANSNYEQYF. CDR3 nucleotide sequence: TGTGCCATCAGTGCGAACTCTAACTACGAGCAGTACTTC.

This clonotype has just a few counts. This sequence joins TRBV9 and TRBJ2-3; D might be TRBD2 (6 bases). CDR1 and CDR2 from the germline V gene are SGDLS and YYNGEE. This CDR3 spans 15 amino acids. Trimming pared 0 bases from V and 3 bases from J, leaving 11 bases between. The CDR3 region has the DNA TGTGCCAGCAGCGTAGCTTGGGGGGTTACAGATACGCAGTATTTT. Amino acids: CASSVAWGVTDTQYF.

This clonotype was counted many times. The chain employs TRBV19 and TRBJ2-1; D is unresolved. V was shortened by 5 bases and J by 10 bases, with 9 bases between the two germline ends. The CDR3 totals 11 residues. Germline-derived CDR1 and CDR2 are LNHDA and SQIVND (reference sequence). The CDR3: CASSYVGEQFF. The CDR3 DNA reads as TGTGCCAGTAGTTACGTGGGAGAGCAGTTCTTC.

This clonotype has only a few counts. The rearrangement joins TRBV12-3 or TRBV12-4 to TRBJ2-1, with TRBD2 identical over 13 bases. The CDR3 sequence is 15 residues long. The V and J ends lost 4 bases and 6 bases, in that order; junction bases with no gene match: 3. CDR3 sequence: CASSWTSGSSNEQFF. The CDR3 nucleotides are TGTGCCAGCAGTTGGACTAGCGGGAGCAGCAATGAGCAGTTCTTC.